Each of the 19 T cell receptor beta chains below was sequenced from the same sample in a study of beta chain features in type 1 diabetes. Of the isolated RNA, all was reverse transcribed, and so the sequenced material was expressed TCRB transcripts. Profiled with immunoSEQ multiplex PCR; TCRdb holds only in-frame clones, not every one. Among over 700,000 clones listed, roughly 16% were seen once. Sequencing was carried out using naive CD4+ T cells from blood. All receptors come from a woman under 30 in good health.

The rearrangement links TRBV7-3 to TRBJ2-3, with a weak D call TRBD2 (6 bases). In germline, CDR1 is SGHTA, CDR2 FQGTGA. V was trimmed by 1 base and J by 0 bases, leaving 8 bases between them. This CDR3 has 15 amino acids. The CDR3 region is CASSLMGGSTDTQYF. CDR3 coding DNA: TGTGCCAGCAGCTTAATGGGGGGAAGCACAGATACGCAGTATTTT.

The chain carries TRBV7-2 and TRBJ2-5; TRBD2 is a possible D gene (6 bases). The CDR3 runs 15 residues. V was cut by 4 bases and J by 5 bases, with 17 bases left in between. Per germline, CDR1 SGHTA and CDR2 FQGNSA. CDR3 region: CASSSLQTGRETQYF. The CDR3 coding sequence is TGTGCCAGCAGCTCGCTCCAGACGGGGAGGGAGACCCAGTACTTC.

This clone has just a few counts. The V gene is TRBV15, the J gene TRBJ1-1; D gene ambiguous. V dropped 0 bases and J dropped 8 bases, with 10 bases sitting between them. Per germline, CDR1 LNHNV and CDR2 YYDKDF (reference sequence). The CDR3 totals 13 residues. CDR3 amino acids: CATSRERASEAFF. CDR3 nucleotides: TGTGCCACCAGCAGAGAGAGGGCCTCCGAAGCTTTCTTT.

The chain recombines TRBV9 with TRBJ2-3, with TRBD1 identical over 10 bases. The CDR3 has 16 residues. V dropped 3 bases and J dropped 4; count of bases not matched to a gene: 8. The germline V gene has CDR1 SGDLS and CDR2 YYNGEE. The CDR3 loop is CASSATGTGVPDTQYF. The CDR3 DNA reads TGTGCCAGCAGCGCCACCGGGACAGGGGTCCCAGATACGCAGTATTTT. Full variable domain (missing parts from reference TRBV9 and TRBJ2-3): DSGVTQTPKHLITATGQRVTLRCSPRSGDLSVYWYQQSLDQGLQFLIQYYNGEERAKGNILERFSAQQFPDLHSELNLSSLELGDSALYFCASSATGTGVPDTQYFGPGTRLTVL.

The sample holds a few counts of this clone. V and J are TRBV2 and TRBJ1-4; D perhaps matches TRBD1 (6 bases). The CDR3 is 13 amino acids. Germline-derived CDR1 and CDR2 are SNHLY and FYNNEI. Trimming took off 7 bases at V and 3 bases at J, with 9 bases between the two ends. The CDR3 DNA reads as TGTGCCAGCAACGGACAGCCTAATGAAAAACTGTTTTTT. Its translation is CASNGQPNEKLFF.

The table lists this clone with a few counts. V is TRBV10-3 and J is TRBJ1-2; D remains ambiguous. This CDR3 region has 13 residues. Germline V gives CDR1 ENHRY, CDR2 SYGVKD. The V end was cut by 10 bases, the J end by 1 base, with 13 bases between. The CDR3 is CATQDHGNYGYTF. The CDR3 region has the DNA TGTGCCACCCAGGACCACGGTAACTATGGCTACACCTTC.

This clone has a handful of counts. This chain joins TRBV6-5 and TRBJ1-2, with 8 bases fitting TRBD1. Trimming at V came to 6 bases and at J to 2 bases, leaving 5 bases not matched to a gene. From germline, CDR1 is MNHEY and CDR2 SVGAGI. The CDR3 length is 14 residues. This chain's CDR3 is CASRTGARNYGYTF. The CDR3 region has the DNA TGTGCCAGCAGGACAGGGGCGAGGAACTATGGCTACACCTTC.

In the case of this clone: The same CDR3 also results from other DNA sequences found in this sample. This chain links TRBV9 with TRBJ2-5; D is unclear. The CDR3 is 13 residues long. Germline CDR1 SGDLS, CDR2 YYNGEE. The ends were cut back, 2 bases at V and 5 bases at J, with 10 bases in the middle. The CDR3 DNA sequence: TGTGCCAGCAGCGTCGGACGTTTGGAGACCCAGTACTTC. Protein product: CASSVGRLETQYF.

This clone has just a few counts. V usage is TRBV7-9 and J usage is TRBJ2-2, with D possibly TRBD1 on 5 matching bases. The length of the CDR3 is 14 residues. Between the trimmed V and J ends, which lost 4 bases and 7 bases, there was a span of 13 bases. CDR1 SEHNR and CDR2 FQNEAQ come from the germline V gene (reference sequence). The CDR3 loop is CASSSPQGNGELFF. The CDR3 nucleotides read TGTGCCAGCAGCTCCCCCCAGGGAAACGGGGAGCTGTTTTTT.

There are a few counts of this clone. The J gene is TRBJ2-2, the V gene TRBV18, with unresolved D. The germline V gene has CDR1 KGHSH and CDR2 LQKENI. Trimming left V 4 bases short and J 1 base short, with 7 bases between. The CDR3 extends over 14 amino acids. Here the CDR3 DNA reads TGTGCCAGCTCACGCGTCGGGAACACCGGGGAGCTGTTTTTT. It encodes CASSRVGNTGELFF.

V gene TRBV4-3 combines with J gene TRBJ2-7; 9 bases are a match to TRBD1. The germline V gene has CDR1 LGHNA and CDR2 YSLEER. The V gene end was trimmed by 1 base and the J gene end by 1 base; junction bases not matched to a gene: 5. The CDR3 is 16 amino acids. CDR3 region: CASSQGTTGGSYEQYF. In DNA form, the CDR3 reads TGCGCCAGCAGCCAAGGGACGACAGGGGGGTCCTACGAGCAGTACTTC.

The CDR3 DNA reads TGTGCCAGCGGTCCTCGGACAGTCTCCTACAATGAGCAGTTCTTC. Translation gives CASGPRTVSYNEQFF. The chain links TRBV7-9 to TRBJ2-1, with D maybe TRBD1 (6 bases). The V gene's germline CDR1 is SEHNR and CDR2 FQNEAQ (reference sequence). This CDR3 region has 15 residues. The V end was cut by 8 bases, the J end by 0 bases, with 14 bases between.

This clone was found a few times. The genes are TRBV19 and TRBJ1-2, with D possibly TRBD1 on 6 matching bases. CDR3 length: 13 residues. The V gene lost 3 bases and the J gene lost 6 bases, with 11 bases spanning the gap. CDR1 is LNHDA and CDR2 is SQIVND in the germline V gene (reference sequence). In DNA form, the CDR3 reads TGTGCCAGTAGTATCGACAGGCTGGATGGCTACACCTTC. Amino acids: CASSIDRLDGYTF.

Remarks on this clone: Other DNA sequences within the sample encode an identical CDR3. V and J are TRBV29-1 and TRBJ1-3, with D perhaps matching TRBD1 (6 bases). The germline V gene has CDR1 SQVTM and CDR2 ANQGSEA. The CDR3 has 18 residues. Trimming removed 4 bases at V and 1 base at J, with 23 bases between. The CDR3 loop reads CSVGGVQGRPGSGNTIYF. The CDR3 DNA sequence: TGCAGCGTTGGCGGCGTCCAGGGGCGCCCTGGTTCTGGAAACACCATATATTTT. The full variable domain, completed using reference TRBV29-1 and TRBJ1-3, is SAVISQKPSRDICQRGTSLTIQCQVDSQVTMMFWYRQQPGQSLTLIATANQGSEATYESGFVIDKFPISRPNLTFSTLTVSNMSPEDSSIYLCSVGGVQGRPGSGNTIYFGEGSWLTVV.

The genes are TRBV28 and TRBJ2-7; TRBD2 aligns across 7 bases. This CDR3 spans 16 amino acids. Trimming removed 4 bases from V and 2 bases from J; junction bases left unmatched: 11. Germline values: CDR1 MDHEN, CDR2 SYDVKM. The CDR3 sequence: CASSSPGSGRPYEQYF. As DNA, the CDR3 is TGTGCCAGCAGTTCTCCGGGTAGCGGGCGACCCTACGAGCAGTACTTC.

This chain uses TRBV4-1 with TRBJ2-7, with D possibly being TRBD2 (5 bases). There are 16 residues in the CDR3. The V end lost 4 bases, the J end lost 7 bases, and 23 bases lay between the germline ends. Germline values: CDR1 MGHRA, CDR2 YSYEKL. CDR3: CASSPPLGDTLTEQYF. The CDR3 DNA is TGCGCCAGCAGCCCCCCACTGGGAGACACGCTTACAGAGCAGTACTTC.

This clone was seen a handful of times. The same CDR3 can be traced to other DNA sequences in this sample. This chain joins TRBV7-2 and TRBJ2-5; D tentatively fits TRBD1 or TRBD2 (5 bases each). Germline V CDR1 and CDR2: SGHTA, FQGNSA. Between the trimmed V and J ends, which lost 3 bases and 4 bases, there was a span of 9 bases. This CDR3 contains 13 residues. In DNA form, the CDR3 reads TGTGCCAGCAGCTTTCTGGGGGTAGAGACCCAGTACTTC. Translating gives CASSFLGVETQYF.

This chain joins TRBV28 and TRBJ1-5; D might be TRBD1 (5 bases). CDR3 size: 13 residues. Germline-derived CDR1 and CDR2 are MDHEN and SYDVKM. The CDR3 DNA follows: TGTGCTACGGGGGGACGCAGTCATCAGCCCCAGCATTTT. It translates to CATGGRSHQPQHF.

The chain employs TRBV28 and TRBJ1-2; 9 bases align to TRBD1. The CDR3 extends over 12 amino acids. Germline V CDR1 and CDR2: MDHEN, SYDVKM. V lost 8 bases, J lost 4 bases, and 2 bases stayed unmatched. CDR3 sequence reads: CASVDRGYGYTF. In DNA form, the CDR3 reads TGTGCCAGCGTGGACAGGGGCTATGGCTACACCTTC.